This section outlines one T cell receptor beta chain sequence together with its context. From RNA transcripts, TCR beta CDR3 regions were amplified. The HTBI primer set served for first-round RT-PCR of the TCR CDR3. MiXCR, applied by TCRdb to the multiplex PCR reads, yields one record per CDR3 protein. The profile shows approximately 700,000 distinct CDR3 sequences, around 17% of them singletons. Trimming removed 5 bases from V and 3 bases from J, with 17 bases in between. The CDR3 runs 16 residues. Looked up from germline, CDR1 is MDHEN and CDR2 is SYDVKM. The data belong to a study of T cells in Graves' hyperthyroidism and ophthalmopathy.

Material for sequencing was blood. This sequence joins TRBV28 and TRBJ1-5; TRBD1 might be the D (6 bases). The receptor was isolated from a man between 18 and 35 years old with Graves' hyperthyroidism. CDR3 in DNA: TGTGCCAGCAGTGAAAAGGGCAGGGGTTACAATCAGCCCCAGCATTTT. It yields the protein CASSEKGRGYNQPQHF.